This passage covers 23 T cell receptor beta chains from one sample sequenced in a study of prognosis after radiotherapy for stage I lung cancer. Template was genomic DNA; TCR beta CDR3 amplified in two multiplex PCR rounds. Primers specific to each TRBV and TRBJ gene were used in first-round PCR. MiXCR, applied by TCRdb to the multiplex PCR reads, yields one record per CDR3 protein. The sample lists approximately 30,000 distinct CDR3 sequences; around 31% were seen once. The sample was PBMCs, taken before or after stereotactic body radiation therapy (not recorded which). The source is a donor over 45 with non-small cell lung cancer.

The chain is built from TRBV2 and TRBJ2-3; 8 bases align to TRBD2. This CDR3 has 18 amino acids. With V trimmed by 4 bases and J by 0 bases, 12 bases remained unmatched. In germline, CDR1 is SNHLY, CDR2 FYNNEI. The CDR3, as DNA: TGTGCCAGCAGTGGGGGGGCGGGGGGAAGATCTAGCACAGATACGCAGTATTTT. Residues: CASSGGAGGRSSTDTQYF.

This clonotype is medium-sized by share. The genes are TRBV24-1 and TRBJ2-3, with TRBD2 matching over 9 bases. CDR1 is KGHDR and CDR2 is SFDVKD in the germline V gene. The junction had 10 bases not matched to a gene; V was cut back by 4 bases and J by 3 bases. There are 17 residues in the CDR3. This chain's CDR3 is CATSEGYGGGATDTQYF. CDR3 nucleotide sequence: TGTGCCACCAGTGAGGGGTATGGCGGGGGGGCAACAGATACGCAGTATTTT.

This clonotype was detected many times. The rearrangement links TRBV14 to TRBJ2-3, with D perhaps assigned TRBD1 or TRBD2 (6 bases each). The V gene's germline CDR1 is SGHDN and CDR2 FVKESK. Trimming cost V 0 bases and J 2 bases, with 12 bases left between them. There are 16 residues in the CDR3. The CDR3 coding sequence is TGTGCCAGCAGCCAAGATATGGGGGGCTACACAGATACGCAGTATTTT. It specifies CASSQDMGGYTDTQYF. Variable domain in full (rest from reference TRBV14 and TRBJ2-3): EAGVTQFPSHSVIEKGQTVTLRCDPISGHDNLYWYRRVMGKEIKFLLHFVKESKQDESGMPNNRFLAERTGGTYSTLKVQPAELEDSGVYFCASSQDMGGYTDTQYFGPGTRLTVL.

There are many counts of this clonotype. V and J are TRBV2 and TRBJ2-4, with a tentative D call TRBD2 (7 bases). Trimming stripped 7 bases from V and 6 bases from J, with 13 bases between. CDR1 and CDR2 from the germline V gene are SNHLY and FYNNEI. CDR3 size: 13 residues. CDR3 amino acids: CASIGGGLNIQYF. The CDR3 DNA reads as TGTGCCAGCATAGGCGGGGGCCTAAACATTCAGTACTTC.

This clonotype has ten or more counts. The rearrangement uses TRBV20-1 and TRBJ1-4, with D unresolved. V lost 3 bases to trimming and J lost 0 bases, with 5 bases between them. The CDR3 runs 13 residues. Germline V CDR1 and CDR2: DFQATT, SNEGSKA (reference sequence). CDR3 nucleotides: TGCAGTGCTAGGAGAACAACTAATGAAAAACTGTTTTTT. This gives the protein CSARRTTNEKLFF.

Ten or more counts support this clonotype. The chain joins TRBV29-1 to TRBJ2-3, with D possibly matching TRBD2 (6 bases). The CDR3 contains 14 residues. Deletions cut 5 bases from V and 4 bases from J, with 16 bases between. Germline CDR1 reads SQVTM; CDR2 reads ANQGSEA. CDR3 loop: CSVPRGNRADTQYF. The CDR3 region has the DNA TGCAGCGTTCCACGCGGGAATAGAGCAGATACGCAGTATTTT.

A word on this clonotype: With a much larger clone just one base away, this may be a read error. The CDR3 coding sequence is TGTACCACCAGTGATTTTGACGGGGGGGCGAGAGCAGATACGCAGTATTTT. Amino acid sequence: CTTSDFDGGARADTQYF. The chain joins TRBV24-1 to TRBJ2-3; 8 bases agree with TRBD2. The CDR3 is 17 residues long. The V gene's germline CDR1 is KGHDR and CDR2 SFDVKD.

This clonotype was counted ten times or more. V is TRBV4-1 and J is TRBJ2-7, with 7 bases fitting TRBD1. The CDR3 is made up of 15 amino acids. Germline CDR1 and CDR2: MGHRA and YSYEKL. The V segment lost 4 bases and the J segment 0 bases; nucleotides outside the gene matches: 6. DNA for the CDR3: TGCGCCAGCAGCCGCCGGGACAGCAACTCCTACGAGCAGTACTTC. Protein: CASSRRDSNSYEQYF.

In its sample, this clonotype was seen many times. The J gene is TRBJ1-1, the V gene TRBV5-4; D is unresolved. V was clipped by 0 bases and J by 6 bases, with 9 bases between them. Germline assignment: CDR1 SGHNT and CDR2 YYREEE (reference sequence). CDR3 length equals 13 residues. The CDR3 region has the DNA TGTGCCAGCAGCTTGGCGGGAATCCCTGAAGCTTTCTTT. The encoded protein is CASSLAGIPEAFF.

This clonotype was detected ten times or more. The chain links TRBV6-1 to TRBJ2-7, with 9 bases aligning to TRBD1. The CDR3 is 15 amino acids. Germline V gives CDR1 MNHNS, CDR2 SASEGT. V shed 7 bases and J 3 bases; nucleotides not matched to a gene: 10. The CDR3 loop reads CASTAPWTGDYEQYF. CDR3 coding DNA: TGTGCCAGCACCGCCCCCTGGACAGGGGACTACGAGCAGTACTTC.

Concerning this clonotype: Here the CDR3 omits its conserved ending phenylalanine or tryptophan, so a read error is the likely source. The V and J genes are TRBV24-1 and TRBJ2-3, with TRBD2 matching 7 bases. Germline assignment: CDR1 KGHDR and CDR2 SFDVKD. V was pared by 6 bases and J by 2 bases, with 7 bases of the junction left unmatched. CDR3 length: 15 amino acids. The CDR3 DNA sequence: TGTGCCACCAGTTGCCGCGCGGGGGACACAGATACGCAGTATCTT. The encoded protein is CATSCRAGDTDTQYL.

The chain links TRBV12-3 or TRBV12-4 to TRBJ2-3; no firm D call. This CDR3 spans 17 amino acids. V lost 2 bases to trimming and J lost 2 bases, with 17 bases between them. As DNA, the CDR3 is TGTGCCAGCAGTTTACCCCTCGCGGTGATCCTCACAGATACGCAGTATTTT. Amino acids: CASSLPLAVILTDTQYF.

This clonotype occurred once. The CDR3 does not close with the conserved phenylalanine or tryptophan, likely indicating a read error. CDR3 nucleotides: TGCAGTGCTAGACCCAGGTCTGGCAATCAGCCCCAGCATCTT. It translates to CSARPRSGNQPQHL. The V and J genes are TRBV20-1 and TRBJ1-5; D uncertain. The CDR3 is 14 amino acids. Germline loops: CDR1 DFQATT, CDR2 SNEGSKA (reference sequence). V was trimmed by 2 bases and J by 2 bases, leaving 10 bases between them.

This clonotype was detected many times. The J gene is TRBJ2-7, the V gene TRBV7-8; no clear D gene. CDR3 length: 14 amino acids. From germline, CDR1 is SGHVS and CDR2 FQNEAQ. V was shortened by 1 base and J by 2 bases, with 9 bases between the two germline ends. In DNA form, the CDR3 reads TGTGCCAGCAGCTTAGGGAATTCGCCCTACGAGCAGTACTTC. It translates to CASSLGNSPYEQYF.

This clonotype appeared many times. The CDR3 spells CASSYFRETQYF. CDR3 coding DNA: TGTGCCAGCAGTTACTTTCGAGAGACCCAGTACTTC. The V call is TRBV6-5, the J call TRBJ2-5; D unresolved. From germline, CDR1 is MNHEY and CDR2 SVGAGI. The CDR3 length is 12 residues. V was pared by 1 base and J by 4 bases, with 4 bases between.

This rearrangement joins TRBV20-1 to TRBJ1-2; tentatively, D is TRBD1 (5 bases). The CDR3 runs 15 residues. Per germline, CDR1 DFQATT and CDR2 SNEGSKA (reference sequence). Between the trimmed V and J ends, which lost 5 bases and 8 bases, there was a span of 24 bases. The CDR3 protein is CSAPSRGLSPGGYTF. The DNA for the CDR3 is TGCAGTGCTCCTAGCCGGGGGTTAAGCCCCGGCGGCTACACCTTC.

Remarks on this clonotype: This may be a read error: a much more frequent sequence differs by one nucleotide. The missing conserved phenylalanine or tryptophan at the end of this CDR3 makes a read error likely. V usage is TRBV19 and J usage is TRBJ2-3; weak D call: TRBD1 (6 bases). The ends were cut back, 4 bases at V and 2 bases at J, with 16 bases in the middle. Per the germline V gene, CDR1 is LNHDA and CDR2 is SQIVND (reference sequence). This CDR3 has 16 amino acids. Here the CDR3 reads CASSSQGREVTDTQYL. The CDR3 DNA is TGTGCCAGTAGTAGTCAGGGGCGAGAGGTCACAGATACGCAGTATCTT.

This clonotype was counted ten times or more. The rearrangement joins TRBV9 to TRBJ2-3, with D perhaps matching TRBD1 or TRBD2 (5 bases each). The CDR3 extends over 15 amino acids. Germline V gene lookup returns CDR1 SGDLS and CDR2 YYNGEE. V lost 4 bases and J lost 0, with 12 bases in between. The CDR3 reads CASSMGVGSTDTQYF. The CDR3 bases are TGTGCCAGCAGCATGGGGGTGGGCAGCACAGATACGCAGTATTTT.

In this sample, this clonotype turned up many times. V gene TRBV6-5 combines with J gene TRBJ1-5; D gene uncertain. CDR1 is MNHEY, CDR2 SVGAGI, per germline. V lost 2 bases and J 9 bases, leaving 8 bases between the germline ends. The CDR3 totals 12 residues. CDR3 loop: CASSYVFGPQHF. The CDR3 DNA is TGTGCCAGCAGTTACGTTTTTGGGCCCCAGCATTTT.

At least ten counts were recorded for this clonotype. The rearrangement joins TRBV12-3 or TRBV12-4 to TRBJ1-4; D remains unclear. V was clipped by 3 bases and J by 0 bases, with 8 bases between them. This CDR3 has 15 amino acids. DNA for the CDR3: TGTGCCAGCAGTTTTGGGGATTCAACTAATGAAAAACTGTTTTTT. Amino acids: CASSFGDSTNEKLFF.

At least ten counts were recorded for this clonotype. The gene calls are TRBV20-1 and TRBJ2-5; TRBD1 might be the D (7 bases). The CDR3 has 11 amino acids. Germline CDR1 is DFQATT and CDR2 is SNEGSKA (reference sequence). CDR3 sequence: CSTRGEETQYF. The CDR3 DNA is TGCAGCACCAGGGGGGAGGAGACCCAGTACTTC.

This clonotype appeared many times. The chain is built from TRBV30 and TRBJ2-2, with 7 bases matching TRBD2. V was pared by 3 bases and J by 7 bases, with 2 bases of the junction left unmatched. The CDR3 is 12 amino acids. Germline V gene sequence: CDR1 GTSNPN, CDR2 SVGIG (reference sequence). CDR3 loop: CAWRRGIGELFF. The CDR3 nucleotides are TGTGCCTGGAGGCGGGGGATCGGGGAGCTGTTTTTT.

This clonotype has a count of ten or more. CDR3: CSAIHNTEAFF. For the CDR3, the DNA is TGCAGTGCTATTCATAACACTGAAGCTTTCTTT. The chain combines TRBV20-1 with TRBJ1-1; D gene uncertain. There are 11 residues in the CDR3. Germline loops: CDR1 DFQATT, CDR2 SNEGSKA (reference sequence). The V and J ends lost 4 bases and 2 bases respectively, with 5 bases between them.